The T cell receptor beta chain under discussion was sequenced for a study of blood T cell repertoires in COVID-19. Sequenced by immunoSEQ multiplex PCR; TCRdb stores in-frame clones only, minus some. Of around 130,000 clones detected, 80% appear once; the ten largest clones hold about 2%. The ends were cut back, 1 base at V and 4 bases at J, with 17 bases in the middle. CDR1 SGHRS and CDR2 YFSETQ come from the germline V gene. This CDR3 has 16 residues. The clonotype comes from an older man with acute or convalescent COVID-19. The sequenced sample consisted of peripheral blood. The chain links TRBV5-1 to TRBJ2-5; the D gene is possibly TRBD1 (6 bases). This CDR3 is CASSLKSHRDGETQYF. The CDR3 DNA is TGCGCCAGCAGCTTGAAGAGTCACAGGGACGGAGAGACCCAGTACTTC.